This T cell receptor beta chain was sequenced in a study of CD8+ T cells in alopecia areata. This clone has just a few counts. The gene symbols are mouse symbols. The CDR3 end lies 4 residues beyond the end of the read and is filled in from the germline J gene. Other DNA sequences in this specimen translate into the identical CDR3. Extracted from the samples, RNA was reverse transcribed into cDNA to serve as the sequencing template. Sequencing used immunoSEQ multiplex PCR; TCRdb keeps in-frame clones, though not all of them. The sample was found to contain 290,000 or so clones, and every one recurs. Cutaneous lymph nodes were pooled and cells sorted by CD4, CD8alpha, NKG2D, NKG2ACE and more. The CDR3 loop spans 15 amino acids. The V and J ends lost 0 bases and 3 bases respectively, with 10 bases between them. Germline V gene data show CDR1 as NSHNY and CDR2 as SYGAGN.

The sample taken for sequencing was CD4+ T cells sorted from a lymph node. The chain has TRBV13-1 and TRBJ2-1; possibly TRBD1 for D (6 bases). The clonotype originates from a C3H/HeJ mouse with alopecia areata. The strain's MHC haplotype is H2-k. The sequenced part of the CDR3 DNA is TGTGCCAGCAGTGATGCGCAGGGGAGCTATGCT. This translates into CASSDAQGSYA. The whole CDR3 sequence reads CASSDAQGSYAEQFF.